Each of the 15 T cell receptor beta chains below was sequenced from the same sample in a study of Ad26.COV2.S vaccination and SARS-CoV-2 variants. Regarding treatment: around 19 received Ad26.COV2.S at low or high dose, single or two shots; about 5 received placebo; per-sample allocation not given. Each sample was drawn 63 days after the first injection (of vaccine or placebo). Generated by immunoSEQ multiplex PCR, the TCRdb table keeps only in-frame clones and is missing some. The sample lists some 640,000 clones, roughly 90% occurring once. The sample was peripheral blood, taken in a trial of Ad26.COV2.S vaccine versus placebo. Every receptor here comes from a person aged 18-65 years who received the Ad26.COV2.S COVID-19 vaccine or a placebo.

This chain connects TRBV5-8 to TRBJ2-5; TRBD2 matches 7 bases. With 4 bases clipped from V and 9 bases from J, the junction kept 6 bases outside the gene matches. CDR3 length equals 12 residues. The germline gives CDR1 SGHTS, CDR2 YDEGEE. The CDR3 reads CASSRFAGAQYF. In nucleotides, the CDR3 is TGTGCCAGCAGCCGCTTCGCGGGGGCCCAGTACTTC.

The chain joins TRBV7-9 to TRBJ2-7; a possible D gene is TRBD1 (5 bases). This CDR3 is 14 amino acids long. The germline gives CDR1 SEHNR, CDR2 FQNEAQ (reference sequence). Trimming pared 1 base from V and 2 bases from J, leaving 9 bases between. CDR3 coding DNA: TGTGCCAGCAGCTTAGAGGGGTATACCTACGAGCAGTACTTC. This translates into CASSLEGYTYEQYF. The full variable domain, its missing parts supplied by reference TRBV7-9 and TRBJ2-7, is DTGVSQNPRHKITKRGQNVTFRCDPISEHNRLYWYRQTLGQGPEFLTYFQNEAQLEKSRLLSDRFSAERPKGSFSTLEIQRTEQGDSAMYLCASSLEGYTYEQYFGPGTRLTVT.

The V and J genes are TRBV11-3 and TRBJ2-2, with 8 bases aligning to TRBD2. The V gene end was trimmed by 2 bases and the J gene end by 7 bases; junction bases not matched to a gene: 3. The V gene's germline CDR1 is SGHNT and CDR2 YENEEA. This CDR3 is built from 14 residues. CDR3 bases: TGTGCCAGCAGCTTATCGGGGGGGTTCGGGGAGCTGTTTTTT. Amino acids: CASSLSGGFGELFF.

This clone was detected once. Written as DNA, the CDR3 is TGTGCCAGCAGCTTTCGTCAGGGAACGGCGAATGAAAAACTGTTTTTT. Protein product: CASSFRQGTANEKLFF. This rearrangement joins TRBV5-4 to TRBJ1-4, with D possibly matching TRBD1 (5 bases). Germline V CDR1 and CDR2: SGHNT, YYREEE (reference sequence). The CDR3 sequence is 16 residues long. Trimming removed 2 bases at V and 5 bases at J, with 16 bases between.

The rearrangement joins TRBV7-2 to TRBJ1-2; D is unclear. Trimming removed 3 bases from V and 6 bases from J, with 14 bases in between. The CDR3 runs to 14 residues. Germline CDR1 SGHTA, CDR2 FQGNSA. As DNA, the CDR3 is TGTGCCAGCAGCTTCTATACCGCCGGCGATGGCTACACCTTC. Translation gives CASSFYTAGDGYTF. Based on the CDR3 plus reference TRBV7-2 and TRBJ1-2, the full variable domain is GAGVSQSPSNKVTEKGKDVELRCDPISGHTALYWYRQSLGQGLEFLIYFQGNSAPDKSGLPSDRFSAERTGGSVSTLTIQRTQQEDSAVYLCASSFYTAGDGYTFGSGTRLTVV.

J is TRBJ2-3 and V is TRBV11-3; a possible D gene is TRBD1 (5 bases). The V end was cut by 5 bases, the J end by 1 base, with 7 bases between. The germline CDR1 and CDR2 sequences are SGHNT and YENEEA. The CDR3 spans 13 residues. CDR3 nucleotides: TGTGCCAGCAGCGTACAGGGCACAGATACGCAGTATTTT. This encodes CASSVQGTDTQYF.

The chain is built from TRBV6-5 and TRBJ1-3; no reliable D call. Germline V CDR1 and CDR2: MNHEY, SVGAGI. This CDR3 comprises 16 residues. The V gene lost 4 bases and the J gene lost 0 bases, with 13 bases spanning the gap. CDR3 region: CASSSKQYFSGNTIYF. In DNA form, the CDR3 reads TGTGCCAGCAGTTCGAAACAGTACTTCTCTGGAAACACCATATATTTT.

The J gene is TRBJ1-4, the V gene TRBV11-2, with D perhaps matching TRBD1 (5 bases). CDR3 length: 17 residues. Germline loops: CDR1 SGHAT, CDR2 FQNNGV. The V end was cut by 5 bases, the J end by 6 bases, with 22 bases between. The CDR3 loop is CASSLRGKVGFYEKLFF. CDR3 nucleotide sequence: TGTGCCAGCAGCCTCCGGGGGAAGGTGGGCTTTTATGAAAAACTGTTTTTT.

The rearrangement uses TRBV10-2 and TRBJ1-1; D unresolved. V was clipped by 6 bases and J by 0 bases, with 2 bases between them. Germline V gives CDR1 WSHSY, CDR2 SAAADI. The CDR3 has 11 amino acids. CDR3 region: CASRVNTEAFF. CDR3 nucleotides: TGCGCCAGCAGGGTGAACACTGAAGCTTTCTTT.

This chain uses TRBV2 with TRBJ2-7; TRBD1 matches at 9 bases. The CDR3 contains 11 residues. V lost 5 bases and J lost 13; bases outside the gene matches: 6. From germline, CDR1 is SNHLY and CDR2 FYNNEI. The CDR3 loop reads CASSTGTGPYF. The CDR3 DNA follows: TGTGCCAGCAGTACCGGGACAGGGCCTTACTTC.

This chain connects TRBV24-1 to TRBJ2-1; maybe TRBD1 (5 bases). The CDR3 runs 14 residues. CDR1 is KGHDR and CDR2 is SFDVKD in the germline V gene. V was shortened by 9 bases and J by 8 bases, with 19 bases between the two germline ends. The CDR3 region is CATATAHTRDEQFF. CDR3 coding DNA: TGTGCCACCGCGACAGCGCATACCAGGGATGAGCAGTTCTTC.

The gene calls are TRBV27 and TRBJ2-3; the D gene is possibly TRBD2 (5 bases). The CDR3 extends over 17 amino acids. Germline assignment: CDR1 MNHEY and CDR2 SMNVEV (reference sequence). V lost 3 bases to trimming and J lost 6 bases, with 22 bases between them. The CDR3 DNA reads as TGTGCCAGCAGTTTGGCGGGCAGCCCCACAGTAGCTGATACGCAGTATTTT. Protein sequence: CASSLAGSPTVADTQYF.

V usage is TRBV18 and J usage is TRBJ1-3; D gene ambiguous. Germline V gene sequence: CDR1 KGHSH, CDR2 LQKENI. This CDR3 is 17 amino acids long. The V end was cut by 1 base, the J end by 0 bases, with 13 bases between. The CDR3 DNA reads TGTGCCAGCTCACCACAAGCGGTGGGCCGCTCTGGAAACACCATATATTTT. It encodes CASSPQAVGRSGNTIYF.

This sequence joins TRBV6-5 and TRBJ1-1, with D maybe TRBD1 (6 bases). The germline V gene has CDR1 MNHEY and CDR2 SVGAGI. With 11 bases removed from V and 1 base from J, the gap between germline ends came to 20 bases. CDR3 length: 15 amino acids. The CDR3 region is CASLQGFFANTEAFF. The CDR3 bases are TGTGCCTCACTACAGGGTTTCTTTGCGAACACTGAAGCTTTCTTT.

The rearrangement links TRBV24-1 to TRBJ2-1; TRBD1 or TRBD2 may be the D gene (6 bases each). CDR3 size: 15 residues. Per the germline V gene, CDR1 is KGHDR and CDR2 is SFDVKD. V was trimmed by 3 bases and J by 8 bases, leaving 16 bases between them. The CDR3 region is CATSDPSRGQDEQFF. CDR3 bases: TGTGCCACCAGTGATCCTTCACGGGGGCAGGATGAGCAGTTCTTC.